This passage covers 18 T cell receptor beta chains from one sample sequenced in a study of T cells in Graves' hyperthyroidism and ophthalmopathy. RNA transcripts gave rise to amplified TCR beta CDR3 regions. When the TCR CDR3 underwent first-round RT-PCR, the HTBI primer set was used. TCRdb reprocessed the multiplex PCR reads with MiXCR, giving one entry per CDR3 protein. This table holds a few hundred thousand distinct CDR3 sequences, roughly 15% found once. Sequencing was carried out using blood. The receptor source for this set is an older woman with Graves' ophthalmopathy.

In this sample, this clonotype turned up a few times. The V gene is TRBV7-9, the J gene TRBJ1-6; D might be TRBD1 (6 bases). Trimming removed 5 bases at V and 9 bases at J, with 14 bases between. Looked up from germline, CDR1 is SEHNR and CDR2 is FQNEAQ (reference sequence). The CDR3 is made up of 14 amino acids. The CDR3 here is CASSPDQGRSPLHF. The CDR3 coding sequence is TGTGCCAGCAGCCCAGACCAGGGGCGTTCACCCCTCCACTTT. Using reference TRBV7-9 and TRBJ1-6 for the parts outside the CDR3, the full variable domain is DTGVSQNPRHKITKRGQNVTFRCDPISEHNRLYWYRQTLGQGPEFLTYFQNEAQLEKSRLLSDRFSAERPKGSFSTLEIQRTEQGDSAMYLCASSPDQGRSPLHFGNGTRLTVT.

V and J are TRBV28 and TRBJ2-2, with TRBD1 matching over 8 bases. The CDR3 totals 15 residues. Germline assignment: CDR1 MDHEN and CDR2 SYDVKM. The ends lost 3 bases at V and 4 bases at J; junction bases unmatched: 4. CDR3: CASSFSQGATGELFF. Here the CDR3 DNA reads TGTGCCAGCAGTTTTTCCCAGGGGGCCACCGGGGAGCTGTTTTTT.

This clonotype was detected many times. The chain couples TRBV30 to TRBJ1-1; D uncertain. The CDR3 is 11 amino acids. V lost 4 bases to trimming and J lost 1 base, with 4 bases between them. From germline, CDR1 is GTSNPN and CDR2 SVGIG (reference sequence). The chain's CDR3 is CAWMENTEAFF. The DNA for the CDR3 is TGTGCCTGGATGGAGAACACTGAAGCTTTCTTT.

At least ten counts were recorded for this clonotype. This chain links TRBV20-1 with TRBJ1-4; 7 bases fit TRBD1. Germline CDR1 and CDR2: DFQATT and SNEGSKA (reference sequence). CDR3 length: 16 amino acids. With V trimmed by 3 bases and J by 7 bases, 14 bases remained unmatched. This chain's CDR3 is CSASNNEAGGGEKLFF. The CDR3 DNA sequence: TGCAGTGCTAGCAATAATGAGGCAGGGGGAGGTGAAAAACTGTTTTTT.

The sample holds many counts of this clonotype. The chain is built from TRBV28 and TRBJ2-5; a possible D gene is TRBD2 (6 bases). Germline V gives CDR1 MDHEN, CDR2 SYDVKM. The CDR3 totals 17 residues. Trimming took off 6 bases at V and 5 bases at J, with 25 bases between the two ends. CDR3 residues: CASRDLGGTGRFETQYF. CDR3 nucleotide sequence: TGTGCCAGCAGAGACCTTGGCGGGACCGGCCGATTTGAGACCCAGTACTTC.

V is TRBV6-2 or TRBV6-3 and J is TRBJ1-5; D unclear. The CDR3 loop spans 13 amino acids. The germline gives CDR1 MNHEY, CDR2 SVGEGT. Trimming left V 4 bases short and J 3 bases short, with 7 bases between. The CDR3 loop is CASSWATNQPQHF. CDR3 bases: TGTGCCAGCAGTTGGGCGACCAATCAGCCCCAGCATTTT.

At least ten counts were recorded for this clonotype. The chain has TRBV5-1 and TRBJ2-5; unclear D gene. Germline CDR1 and CDR2: SGHRS and YFSETQ. This CDR3 contains 14 residues. The V end was cut by 0 bases, the J end by 5 bases, with 11 bases between. The CDR3 bases are TGCGCCAGCAGCTTGGAGAGGTACCGGGAGACCCAGTACTTC. Translated, it gives CASSLERYRETQYF.

This clonotype appeared a single time. The chain employs TRBV28 and TRBJ2-5; D gene ambiguous. The CDR3 sequence is 16 residues long. V lost 5 bases to trimming and J lost 1 base, with 17 bases between them. In germline, CDR1 is MDHEN, CDR2 SYDVKM. The CDR3 bases are TGTGCCAGCAGTCGGCAGACGGGTCAGACCCAAGAGACCCAGTACTTC. Amino acids: CASSRQTGQTQETQYF.

In this sample, this clonotype turned up many times. In nucleotides, the CDR3 is TGTGCCAGCAGCCCTAGGGGACACTACGGGGAAAAACTGTTTTTT. It specifies CASSPRGHYGEKLFF. V is TRBV3-1 and J is TRBJ1-4; perhaps TRBD1 as D (6 bases). V shed 4 bases and J shed 8 bases, with 17 bases lying between them. In germline, CDR1 is LGHDT, CDR2 YNNKEL (reference sequence). The CDR3 consists of 15 residues.

This clonotype was counted ten times or more. The V gene is TRBV28, the J gene TRBJ2-5; D remains unclear. Between the trimmed V and J ends, which lost 4 bases and 2 bases, there was a span of 11 bases. Germline loops: CDR1 MDHEN, CDR2 SYDVKM. The CDR3 contains 14 residues. CDR3 DNA sequence: TGTGCCAGCAGTTCCTCGGAGACGCAAGAGACCCAGTACTTC. As protein: CASSSSETQETQYF.

This clonotype appeared many times. The chain combines TRBV5-1 with TRBJ1-1, with D possibly being TRBD1 (5 bases). Trimming took off 0 bases at V and 5 bases at J, with 8 bases between the two ends. The CDR3 length is 13 residues. CDR1 and CDR2 (germline): SGHRS, YFSETQ. This chain's CDR3 is CASSLAGHTEAFF. The CDR3 DNA reads as TGCGCCAGCAGCTTGGCAGGGCATACTGAAGCTTTCTTT.

This clonotype was counted ten times or more. The rearrangement joins TRBV11-2 to TRBJ2-7; 8 nucleotides line up with TRBD2. The CDR3 covers 15 residues. The germline V gene encodes CDR1 SGHAT and CDR2 FQNNGV. With V trimmed by 0 bases and J by 4 bases, 5 bases remained unmatched. The chain's CDR3 is CASSLERGGGYEQYF. Here the CDR3 DNA reads TGTGCCAGCAGCTTAGAAAGGGGCGGGGGGTACGAGCAGTACTTC.

This clonotype was seen a handful of times. V is TRBV27 and J is TRBJ1-6, with 8 bases lining up with TRBD1. CDR3 length equals 14 residues. The J segment lost 10 bases and the V segment lost 6 bases, leaving 8 bases of the junction unmatched. Germline CDR1 MNHEY, CDR2 SMNVEV (reference sequence). The CDR3 DNA reads as TGTGCCAGCAGACAAGGACAGGGAGGGTCACCCCTCCACTTT. It is translated as CASRQGQGGSPLHF.

There are many counts of this clonotype. This chain connects TRBV11-1 to TRBJ2-7; 15 nucleotides agree with TRBD2. The trim removed 5 bases at V and 1 base at J, leaving 6 bases unmatched. The germline V gene has CDR1 SGHAT and CDR2 FQDESV (reference sequence). This CDR3 is built from 17 residues. The CDR3 is CASSRGLAGGRSYEQYF. Written as DNA, the CDR3 is TGTGCCAGCAGCCGGGGACTAGCGGGAGGCCGGTCCTACGAGCAGTACTTC.

A word on this clonotype: The junction departs from the called germline gene at one end, perhaps through a read error. The gene calls are TRBV2 and TRBJ1-3, with D uncertain. Germline V lookup: CDR1 SNHLY, CDR2 FYNNEI. This CDR3 has 15 residues. The CDR3: CASSEALTSTGAIYF. The CDR3 nucleotides are TGTGCTAGCAGTGAAGCGCTAACGAGTACTGGGGCCATATATTTT.

The V and J genes are TRBV4-1 and TRBJ2-3; 8 nucleotides agree with TRBD2. V lost 1 base to trimming and J lost 11 bases; unmatched junction nucleotides: 8. There are 14 residues in the CDR3. Germline V gives CDR1 MGHRA, CDR2 YSYEKL. CDR3 DNA: TGCGCCAGCAGCCAAGCGGGACTAGATTCGTGGCAGTATTTT. Translated: CASSQAGLDSWQYF.

This clonotype showed up many times. The chain uses TRBV12-3 or TRBV12-4 and TRBJ1-2, with D tentatively TRBD1 (6 bases). The CDR3 sequence is 12 residues long. The V and J ends lost 4 bases and 8 bases respectively, with 11 bases between them. This chain's CDR3 is CASSSTGRGYTF. As DNA, the CDR3 is TGTGCCAGCAGTTCCACAGGGCGCGGCTACACCTTC.

Turning to this clonotype: It may be a read error: a sequence one base away is much more abundant. The chain couples TRBV28 to TRBJ2-2; unclear D gene. Between the trimmed V and J ends, which lost 7 bases and 3 bases, there was a span of 6 bases. Looked up from germline, CDR1 is MDHEN and CDR2 is SYDVKM. CDR3 length: 12 residues. CDR3 residues: CASTWDTGELFF. CDR3 in DNA: TGTGCCAGCACCTGGGACACCGGGGAGCTGTTTTTT.